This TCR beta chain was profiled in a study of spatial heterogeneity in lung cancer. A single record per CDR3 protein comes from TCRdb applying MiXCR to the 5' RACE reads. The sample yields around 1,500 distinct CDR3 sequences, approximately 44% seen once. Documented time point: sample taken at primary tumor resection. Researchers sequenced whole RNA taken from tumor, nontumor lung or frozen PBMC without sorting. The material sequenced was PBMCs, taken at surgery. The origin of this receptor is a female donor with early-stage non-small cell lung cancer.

The CDR3 DNA follows: TGCGCCAGCAGCTTGGCCCCGACCGGGACTCAAGAGACCCAGTACTTC. As protein: CASSLAPTGTQETQYF. The chain uses TRBV5-1 and TRBJ2-5; D possibly corresponds to TRBD2 (6 bases). This CDR3 spans 16 amino acids. The germline V gene has CDR1 SGHRS and CDR2 YFSETQ. The germline V and J ends were trimmed by 0 bases and 2 bases, with 14 bases remaining between them.